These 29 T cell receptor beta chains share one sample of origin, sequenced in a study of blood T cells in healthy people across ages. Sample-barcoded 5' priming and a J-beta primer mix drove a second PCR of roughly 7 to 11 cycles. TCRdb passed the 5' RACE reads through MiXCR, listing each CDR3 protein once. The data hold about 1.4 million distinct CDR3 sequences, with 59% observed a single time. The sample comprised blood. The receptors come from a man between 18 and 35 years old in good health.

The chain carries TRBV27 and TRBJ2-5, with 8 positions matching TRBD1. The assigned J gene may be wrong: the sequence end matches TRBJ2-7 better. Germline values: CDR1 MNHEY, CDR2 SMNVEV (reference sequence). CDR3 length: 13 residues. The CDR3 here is CASSPWTGYEQYF. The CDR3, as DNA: TGTGCCAGCAGTCCCTGGACAGGGTACGAGCAGTACTTC.

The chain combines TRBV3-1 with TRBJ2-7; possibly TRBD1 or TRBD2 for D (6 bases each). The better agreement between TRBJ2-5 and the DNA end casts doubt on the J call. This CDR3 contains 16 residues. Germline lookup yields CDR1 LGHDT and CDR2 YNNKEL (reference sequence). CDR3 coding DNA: TGTGCCAGCAGCCCACTCACCGGAGGGGGACAAGAGACCCAGTACTTC. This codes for CASSPLTGGGQETQYF.

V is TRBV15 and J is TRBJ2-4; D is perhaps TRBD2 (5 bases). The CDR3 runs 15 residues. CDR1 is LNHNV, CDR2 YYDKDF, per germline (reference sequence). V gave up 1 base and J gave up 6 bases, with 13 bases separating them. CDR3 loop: CATSRATGGLNIQYF. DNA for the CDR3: TGTGCCACCAGCAGAGCGACTGGAGGTCTAAACATTCAGTACTTC.

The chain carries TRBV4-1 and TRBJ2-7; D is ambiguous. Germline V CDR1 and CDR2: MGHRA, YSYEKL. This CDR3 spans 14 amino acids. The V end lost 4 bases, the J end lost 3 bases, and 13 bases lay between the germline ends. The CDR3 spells CASSRRGADYEQYF. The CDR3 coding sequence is TGCGCCAGCAGCCGTAGAGGTGCAGACTACGAGCAGTACTTC.

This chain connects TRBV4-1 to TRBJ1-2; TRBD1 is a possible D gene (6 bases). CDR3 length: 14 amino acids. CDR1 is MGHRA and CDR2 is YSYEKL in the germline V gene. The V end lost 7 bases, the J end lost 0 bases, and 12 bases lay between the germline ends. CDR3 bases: TGCGCCAGCACGCATCCAGGGGCTAACTATGGCTACACCTTC. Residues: CASTHPGANYGYTF.

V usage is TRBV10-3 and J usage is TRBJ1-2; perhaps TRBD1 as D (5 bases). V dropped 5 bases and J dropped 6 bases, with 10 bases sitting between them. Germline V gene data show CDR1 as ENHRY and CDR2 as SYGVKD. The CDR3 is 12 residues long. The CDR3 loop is CAISPDIDGYTF. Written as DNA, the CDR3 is TGTGCCATCAGTCCGGACATCGATGGCTACACCTTC.

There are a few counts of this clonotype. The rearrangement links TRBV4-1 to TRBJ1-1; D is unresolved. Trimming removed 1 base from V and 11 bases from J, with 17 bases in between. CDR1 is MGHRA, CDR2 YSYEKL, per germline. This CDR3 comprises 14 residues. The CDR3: CASSQVDGLAWAFF. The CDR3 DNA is TGCGCCAGCAGCCAAGTGGACGGGTTAGCGTGGGCTTTCTTT.

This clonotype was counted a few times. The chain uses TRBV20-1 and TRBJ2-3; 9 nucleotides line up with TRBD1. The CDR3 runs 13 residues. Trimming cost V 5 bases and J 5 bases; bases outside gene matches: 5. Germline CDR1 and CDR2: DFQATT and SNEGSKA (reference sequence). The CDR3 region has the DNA TGCAGTGCTTCCCGGACAGGGGTAGATACGCAGTATTTT. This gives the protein CSASRTGVDTQYF.

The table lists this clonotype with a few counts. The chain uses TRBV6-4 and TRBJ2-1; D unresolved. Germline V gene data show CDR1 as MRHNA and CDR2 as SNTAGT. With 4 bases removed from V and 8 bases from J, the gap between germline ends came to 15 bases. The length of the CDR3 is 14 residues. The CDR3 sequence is CASSVNPLEDEQFF. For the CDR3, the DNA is TGTGCCAGCAGTGTTAACCCCTTAGAGGATGAGCAGTTCTTC.

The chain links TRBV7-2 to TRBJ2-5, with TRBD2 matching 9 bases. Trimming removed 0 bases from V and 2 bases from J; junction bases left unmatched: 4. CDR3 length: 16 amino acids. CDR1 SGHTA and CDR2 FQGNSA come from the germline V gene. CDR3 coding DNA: TGTGCCAGCAGCTTAGCCCAGACTAGCGGTCAAGAGACCCAGTACTTC. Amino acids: CASSLAQTSGQETQYF. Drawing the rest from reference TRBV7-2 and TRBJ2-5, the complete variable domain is GAGVSQSPSNKVTEKGKDVELRCDPISGHTALYWYRQSLGQGLEFLIYFQGNSAPDKSGLPSDRFSAERTGGSVSTLTIQRTQQEDSAVYLCASSLAQTSGQETQYFGPGTRLLVL.

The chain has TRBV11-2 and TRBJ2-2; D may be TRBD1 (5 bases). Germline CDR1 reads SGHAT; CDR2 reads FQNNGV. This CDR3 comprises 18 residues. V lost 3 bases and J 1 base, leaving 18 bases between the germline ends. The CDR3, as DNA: TGTGCCAGCAGCTTGGGTCACACAGGACGGCGGAACACCGGGGAGCTGTTTTTT. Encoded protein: CASSLGHTGRRNTGELFF. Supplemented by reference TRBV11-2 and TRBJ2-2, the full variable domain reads EAGVAQSPRYKIIEKRQSVAFWCNPISGHATLYWYQQILGQGPKLLIQFQNNGVVDDSQLPKDRFSAERLKGVDSTLKIQPAKLEDSAVYLCASSLGHTGRRNTGELFFGEGSRLTVL.

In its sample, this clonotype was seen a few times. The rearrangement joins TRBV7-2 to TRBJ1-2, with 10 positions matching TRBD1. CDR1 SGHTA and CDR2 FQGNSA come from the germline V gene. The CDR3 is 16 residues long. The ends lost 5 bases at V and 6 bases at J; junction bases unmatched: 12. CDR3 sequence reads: CASSPRQGAVLDGYTF. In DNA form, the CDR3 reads TGTGCCAGCAGCCCAAGACAGGGGGCGGTTCTCGATGGCTACACCTTC.

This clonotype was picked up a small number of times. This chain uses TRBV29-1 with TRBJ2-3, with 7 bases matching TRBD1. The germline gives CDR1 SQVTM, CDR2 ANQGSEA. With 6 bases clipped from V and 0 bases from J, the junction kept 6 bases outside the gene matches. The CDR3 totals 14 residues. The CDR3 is CSVQDRPSTDTQYF. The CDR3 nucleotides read TGCAGCGTGCAGGACAGGCCTAGCACAGATACGCAGTATTTT.

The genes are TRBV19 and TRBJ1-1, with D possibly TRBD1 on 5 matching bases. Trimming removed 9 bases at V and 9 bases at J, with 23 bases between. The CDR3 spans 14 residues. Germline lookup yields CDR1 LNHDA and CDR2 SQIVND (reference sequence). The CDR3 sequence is CASRDRPGRSKAFF. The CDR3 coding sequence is TGTGCCAGCAGAGACAGACCAGGGCGCTCTAAAGCTTTCTTT. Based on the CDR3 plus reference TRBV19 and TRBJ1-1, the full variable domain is DGGITQSPKYLFRKEGQNVTLSCEQNLNHDAMYWYRQDPGQGLRLIYYSQIVNDFQKGDIAEGYSVSREKKESFPLTVTSAQKNPTAFYLCASRDRPGRSKAFFGQGTRLTVV.

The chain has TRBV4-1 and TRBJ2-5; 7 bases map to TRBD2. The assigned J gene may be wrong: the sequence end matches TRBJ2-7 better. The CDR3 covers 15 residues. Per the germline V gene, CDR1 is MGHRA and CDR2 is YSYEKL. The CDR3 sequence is CASSQAPGLKSEQYF. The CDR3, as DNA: TGCGCCAGCAGCCAAGCTCCGGGACTAAAATCCGAGCAGTACTTC.

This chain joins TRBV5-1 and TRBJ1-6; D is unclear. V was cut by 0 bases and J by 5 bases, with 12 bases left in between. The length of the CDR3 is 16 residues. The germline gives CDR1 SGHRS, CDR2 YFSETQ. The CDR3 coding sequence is TGCGCCAGCAGCTTGGAGATTAACACTAATAATTCACCCCTCCACTTT. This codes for CASSLEINTNNSPLHF.

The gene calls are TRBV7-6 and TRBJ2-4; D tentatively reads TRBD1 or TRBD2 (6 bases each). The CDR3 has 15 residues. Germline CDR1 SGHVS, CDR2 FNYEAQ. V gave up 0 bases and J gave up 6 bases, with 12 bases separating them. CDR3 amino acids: CASSLAWGAGNIQYF. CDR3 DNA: TGTGCCAGCAGCTTAGCGTGGGGGGCCGGAAACATTCAGTACTTC.

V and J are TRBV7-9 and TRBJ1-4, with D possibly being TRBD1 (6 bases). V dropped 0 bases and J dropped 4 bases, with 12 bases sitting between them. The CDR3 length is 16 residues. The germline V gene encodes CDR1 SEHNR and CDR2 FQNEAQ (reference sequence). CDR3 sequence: CASSLADRAHNEKLFF. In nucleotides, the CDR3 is TGTGCCAGCAGCTTAGCGGACAGAGCACATAATGAAAAACTGTTTTTT.

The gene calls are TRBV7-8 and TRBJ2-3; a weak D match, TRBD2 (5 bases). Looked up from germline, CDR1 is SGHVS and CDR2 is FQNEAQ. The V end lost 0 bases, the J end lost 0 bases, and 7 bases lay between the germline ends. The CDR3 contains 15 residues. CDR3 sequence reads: CASSLARTSTDTQYF. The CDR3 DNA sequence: TGTGCCAGCAGCTTAGCGCGGACTAGCACAGATACGCAGTATTTT.

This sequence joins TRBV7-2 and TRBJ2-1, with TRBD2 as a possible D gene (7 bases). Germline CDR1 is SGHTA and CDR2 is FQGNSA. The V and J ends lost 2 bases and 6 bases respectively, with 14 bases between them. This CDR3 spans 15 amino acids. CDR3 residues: CASSLTGGPLNEQFF. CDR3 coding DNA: TGTGCCAGCAGCTTAACGGGGGGCCCACTCAATGAGCAGTTCTTC.

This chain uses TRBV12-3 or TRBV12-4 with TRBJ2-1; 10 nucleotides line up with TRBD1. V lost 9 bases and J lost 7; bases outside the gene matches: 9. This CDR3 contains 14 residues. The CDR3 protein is CASSRQGARNEQFF. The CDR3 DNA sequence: TGTGCCAGTAGTAGACAGGGGGCGAGGAATGAGCAGTTCTTC.

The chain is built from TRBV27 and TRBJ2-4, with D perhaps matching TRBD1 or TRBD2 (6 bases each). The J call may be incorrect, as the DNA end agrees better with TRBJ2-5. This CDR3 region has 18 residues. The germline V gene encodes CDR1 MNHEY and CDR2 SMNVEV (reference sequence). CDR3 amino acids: CASSLSLGGVGRSETQYF. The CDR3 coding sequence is TGTGCCAGCAGTTTATCGCTCGGGGGCGTTGGTAGATCGGAGACCCAGTACTTC.

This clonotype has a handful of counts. CDR3 amino acids: CSAITLQGNEQFF. CDR3 DNA sequence: TGCAGTGCCATCACTCTCCAGGGCAATGAGCAGTTCTTC. The V gene is TRBV20-1, the J gene TRBJ2-1, with D possibly TRBD1 on 5 matching bases. The length of the CDR3 is 13 residues. V was clipped by 6 bases and J by 6 bases, with 15 bases between them. CDR1 and CDR2 from the germline V gene are DFQATT and SNEGSKA (reference sequence).

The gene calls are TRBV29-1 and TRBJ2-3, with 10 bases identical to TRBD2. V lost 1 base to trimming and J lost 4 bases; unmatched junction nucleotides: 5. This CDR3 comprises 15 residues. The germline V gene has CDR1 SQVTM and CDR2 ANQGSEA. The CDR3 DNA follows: TGCAGCGTTGAAGTGGCTAGCGGGAGATCAGATACGCAGTATTTT. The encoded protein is CSVEVASGRSDTQYF.

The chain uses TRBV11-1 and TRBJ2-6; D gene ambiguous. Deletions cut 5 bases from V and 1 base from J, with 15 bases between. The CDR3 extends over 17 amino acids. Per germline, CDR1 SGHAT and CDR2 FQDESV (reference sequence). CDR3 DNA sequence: TGTGCCAGCAGCCCCCCCCTCCGGCCGTCTGGGGCCAACGTCCTGACTTTC. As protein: CASSPPLRPSGANVLTF.

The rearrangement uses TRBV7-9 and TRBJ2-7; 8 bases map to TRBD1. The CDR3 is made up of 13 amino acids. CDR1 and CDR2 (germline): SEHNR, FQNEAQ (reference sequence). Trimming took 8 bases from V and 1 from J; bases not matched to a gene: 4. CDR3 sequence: CASDRGDSYEQYF. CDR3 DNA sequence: TGTGCCAGCGACAGGGGTGATTCCTACGAGCAGTACTTC.

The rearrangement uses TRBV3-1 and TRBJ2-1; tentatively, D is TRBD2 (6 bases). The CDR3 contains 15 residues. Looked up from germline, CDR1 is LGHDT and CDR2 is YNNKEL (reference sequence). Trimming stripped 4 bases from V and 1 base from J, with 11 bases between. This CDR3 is CASSPRLGSYNEQFF. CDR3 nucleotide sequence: TGTGCCAGCAGCCCCCGACTAGGTTCCTACAATGAGCAGTTCTTC.

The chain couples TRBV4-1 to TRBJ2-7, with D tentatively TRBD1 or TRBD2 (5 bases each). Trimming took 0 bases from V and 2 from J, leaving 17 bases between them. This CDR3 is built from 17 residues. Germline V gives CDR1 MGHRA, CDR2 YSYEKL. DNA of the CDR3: TGCGCCAGCAGCCAAGAAGGCACCGGGACGGTGGCCTACGAGCAGTACTTC. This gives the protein CASSQEGTGTVAYEQYF.

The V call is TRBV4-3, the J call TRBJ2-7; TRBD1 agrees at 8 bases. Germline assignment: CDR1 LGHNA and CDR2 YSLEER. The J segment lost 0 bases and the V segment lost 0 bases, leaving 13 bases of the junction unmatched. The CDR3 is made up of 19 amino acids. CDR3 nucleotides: TGCGCCAGCAGCCAAGATCACCTTCGGACAGGGCGGAACTCCTACGAGCAGTACTTC. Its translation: CASSQDHLRTGRNSYEQYF.